This passage covers 2 T cell receptor beta chains from one sample sequenced in a study of cytomegalovirus exposure and HLA in healthy donors. The primer mix had 60 Vbeta and 13 Jbeta primers. Using immunoSEQ multiplex PCR, the repertoire was profiled, and TCRdb retains in-frame clones only, with some absent. Of 85,000 to 130,000 clones in the sample, more than 60% are singletons; the top ten hold 2.5%. The specimen sequenced was PBMCs. These receptors were collected from a man between 40 and 49 years old in good health and CMV-seronegative.

A single count supports this clone. This chain connects TRBV5-1 to TRBJ2-3; 10 bases map to TRBD2. The length of the CDR3 is 15 residues. Germline V lookup: CDR1 SGHRS, CDR2 YFSETQ. The V and J ends lost 5 bases and 2 bases, in that order; junction bases with no gene match: 5. The CDR3 protein is CASSTSGALTDTQYF. As DNA, the CDR3 is TGCGCCAGCAGTACTAGCGGGGCGCTCACAGATACGCAGTATTTT. The variable domain in full, with the rest retrieved from reference TRBV5-1 and TRBJ2-3, is KAGVTQTPRYLIKTRGQQVTLSCSPISGHRSVSWYQQTPGQGLQFLFEYFSETQRNKGNFPGRFSGRQFSNSRSEMNVSTLELGDSALYLCASSTSGALTDTQYFGPGTRLTVL.

The V gene is TRBV4-2, the J gene TRBJ2-3; D perhaps matches TRBD1 (6 bases). Deletions cut 0 bases from V and 3 bases from J, with 13 bases between. The CDR3 totals 16 residues. Germline V CDR1 and CDR2: LGHNA, YNFKEQ. This chain's CDR3 is CASSQDDARGTDTQYF. The CDR3, as DNA: TGTGCCAGCAGCCAAGACGACGCTAGGGGGACAGATACGCAGTATTTT.